The 3 T cell receptor beta chains below were found in one sample sequenced in a study of glioma-infiltrating T cells after dendritic cell vaccination. As to time point: after dendritic cell vaccination, including at tumor progression/relapse. Clones were sequenced by immunoSEQ multiplex PCR, and TCRdb holds only the in-frame ones, with some missing. The table shows about 82,000 clones, with roughly four fifths occurring only once. Sequencing was performed on blood, taken after dendritic cell vaccination. These receptors originate from a human donor with glioblastoma.

This chain joins TRBV7-2 and TRBJ2-5; the D gene is possibly TRBD1 (6 bases). Germline-derived CDR1 and CDR2 are SGHTA and FQGNSA. Trimming removed 5 bases at V and 0 bases at J, with 13 bases between. The CDR3 is 15 residues long. CDR3: CASSPGTPNQETQYF. CDR3 nucleotides: TGTGCCAGCAGCCCCGGGACACCCAACCAAGAGACCCAGTACTTC.

This clone was picked up one time. CDR3 sequence: CASSLTESNQPQHF. The CDR3 DNA reads TGTGCCAGCAGCCTGACAGAATCCAATCAGCCCCAGCATTTT. The V and J genes are TRBV7-9 and TRBJ1-5; TRBD1 might be the D (5 bases). V lost 5 bases and J lost 3, with 11 bases in between. The CDR3 has 14 amino acids. Looked up from germline, CDR1 is SEHNR and CDR2 is FQNEAQ (reference sequence).

The genes are TRBV19 and TRBJ1-1, with D perhaps TRBD1 (6 bases). The V end lost 3 bases, the J end lost 3 bases, and 11 bases lay between the germline ends. Germline-derived CDR1 and CDR2 are LNHDA and SQIVND (reference sequence). The CDR3 extends over 14 amino acids. In DNA, the CDR3 is TGTGCCAGTAGTATTGGGCAGGGGTACACTGAAGCTTTCTTT. This codes for CASSIGQGYTEAFF.